Below, 22 T cell receptor beta chains from the same sample are listed, as sequenced in a study of identical twins. TCRdb called the 5' RACE reads again in MiXCR, with one record for every CDR3 protein. This table has around 690,000 distinct CDR3 sequences, 21% appearing once. These same data were also listed under a study on T cells expressing NK-cell markers.

Sequenced input: PBMCs. The origin of the receptors is a woman younger than 30 in good health.

The table lists this clonotype with a few counts. J is TRBJ2-7 and V is TRBV4-2, with D unclear. Trimming removed 4 bases at V and 2 bases at J, with 9 bases between. The CDR3 runs 13 residues. Per the germline V gene, CDR1 is LGHNA and CDR2 is YNFKEQ. CDR3 nucleotide sequence: TGTGCCAGCAGCCGGGATTTTACCTACGAGCAGTACTTC. Translated, it gives CASSRDFTYEQYF.

This clonotype was picked up a small number of times. The CDR3 coding sequence is TGCAGTGCTAGGGAAAACAGGGGGAACACTGAAGCTTTCTTT. It specifies CSARENRGNTEAFF. The chain recombines TRBV20-1 with TRBJ1-1; 7 nucleotides line up with TRBD1. V shed 3 bases, J shed 1 base, and the junction held 5 bases outside the gene matches. There are 14 residues in the CDR3. Per the germline V gene, CDR1 is DFQATT and CDR2 is SNEGSKA (reference sequence).

The sample holds a few counts of this clonotype. V gene TRBV10-2 combines with J gene TRBJ2-7; possibly TRBD1 for D (5 bases). Germline V gives CDR1 WSHSY, CDR2 SAAADI. The CDR3 has 10 amino acids. The V and J ends lost 2 bases and 10 bases respectively, with 6 bases between them. The CDR3 DNA follows: TGCGCCAGCAGTGAGGGGGCACAGTACTTC. Amino acids: CASSEGAQYF.

The CDR3 region has the DNA TGTGCCAGCACCGTCGGAAGGGGAGAAAACAATGAGCAGTTCTTC. Translating it yields CASTVGRGENNEQFF. The rearrangement joins TRBV12-3 or TRBV12-4 to TRBJ2-1; D tentatively fits TRBD1 or TRBD2 (5 bases each). V shed 7 bases and J shed 5 bases, with 18 bases lying between them. CDR3 length: 15 residues.

This clonotype was observed a handful of times. V gene TRBV20-1 combines with J gene TRBJ2-3; 8 nucleotides agree with TRBD2. CDR3 size: 15 residues. Germline CDR1 is DFQATT and CDR2 is SNEGSKA (reference sequence). V was pared by 5 bases and J by 2 bases, with 9 bases of the junction left unmatched. This chain's CDR3 is CSAGAAGGSTDTQYF. The CDR3 DNA reads as TGCAGTGCTGGGGCTGCGGGGGGCTCCACAGATACGCAGTATTTT.

The chain recombines TRBV9 with TRBJ2-2, with D unresolved. The germline V gene has CDR1 SGDLS and CDR2 YYNGEE. V was shortened by 1 base and J by 2 bases, with 6 bases between the two germline ends. CDR3 length: 14 residues. The CDR3, as DNA: TGTGCCAGCAGCGTAATAGGAAACACCGGGGAGCTGTTTTTT. The encoded protein is CASSVIGNTGELFF.

CDR3 nucleotide sequence: TGTGCCAGCAGTGATTATACAGCAGATACGCAGTATTTT. Translating gives CASSDYTADTQYF. J is TRBJ2-3 and V is TRBV2; D ambiguous. Trimming stripped 3 bases from V and 4 bases from J, with 8 bases between. The length of the CDR3 is 13 residues. CDR1 and CDR2 from the germline V gene are SNHLY and FYNNEI.

The gene calls are TRBV12-3 or TRBV12-4 and TRBJ2-1; unclear D gene. Trimming shortened V by 4 bases and J by 5 bases, and 12 bases separated the two germline ends. This CDR3 contains 14 residues. The CDR3 sequence is CASSSLGPDNEQFF. The CDR3 DNA is TGTGCCAGCAGTTCCCTCGGACCAGACAATGAGCAGTTCTTC.

This clonotype was observed many times. The rearrangement joins TRBV2 to TRBJ1-2, with TRBD1 matching 12 bases. CDR3 length: 14 residues. Germline trimming cut 6 bases from V and 4 bases from J; bases unmatched to any gene: 3. Germline V gives CDR1 SNHLY, CDR2 FYNNEI. The CDR3 region has the DNA TGTGCCAGCAGACCGGGACAGGGGGCCTATGGCTACACCTTC. This gives the protein CASRPGQGAYGYTF. The entire variable domain, with the rest obtained from reference TRBV2 and TRBJ1-2, is as follows: EPEVTQTPSHQVTQMGQEVILRCVPISNHLYFYWYRQILGQKVEFLVSFYNNEISEKSEIFDDQFSVERPDGSNFTLKIRSTKLEDSAMYFCASRPGQGAYGYTFGSGTRLTVV.

The chain employs TRBV3-1 and TRBJ2-4; the D gene is possibly TRBD2 (6 bases). V lost 4 bases and J lost 9, with 16 bases in between. CDR1 LGHDT and CDR2 YNNKEL come from the germline V gene (reference sequence). This CDR3 comprises 14 residues. The CDR3 nucleotides read TGTGCCAGCAGCCCCCCCGGCGGGGCAGTCATTCAGTACTTC. It specifies CASSPPGGAVIQYF. The full variable domain, with the rest looked up from reference TRBV3-1 and TRBJ2-4, is DTAVSQTPKYLVTQMGNDKSIKCEQNLGHDTMYWYKQDSKKFLKIMFSYNNKELIINETVPNRFSPKSPDKAHLNLHINSLELGDSAVYFCASSPPGGAVIQYFGAGTRLSVL.

The chain carries TRBV6-4 and TRBJ2-1, with 7 bases aligning to TRBD1. The CDR3 consists of 15 residues. Germline CDR1 MRHNA, CDR2 SNTAGT. J lost 1 base, V lost 3 bases, and 3 bases had no gene match. The CDR3 nucleotides read TGTGCCAGCAGTGAACAGGGGAGTTCCTACAATGAGCAGTTCTTC. Amino acid sequence: CASSEQGSSYNEQFF.

The V and J genes are TRBV18 and TRBJ1-5, with D hard to call. Germline V gene sequence: CDR1 KGHSH, CDR2 LQKENI. The CDR3 runs to 16 residues. V was shortened by 2 bases and J by 5 bases, with 16 bases between the two germline ends. The chain's CDR3 is CASSPIVGGSYQPQHF. In DNA form, the CDR3 reads TGTGCCAGCTCACCAATAGTCGGCGGCAGCTATCAGCCCCAGCATTTT.

The V gene is TRBV13, the J gene TRBJ1-1; no definite D call. Trimming stripped 4 bases from V and 7 bases from J, with 22 bases between. Germline CDR1 reads PRHDT; CDR2 reads FYEKMQ (reference sequence). The length of the CDR3 is 16 residues. This CDR3 reads CASSSSSRTRGDEAFF. CDR3 nucleotides: TGTGCCAGCAGCTCTTCGTCAAGAACGCGAGGAGATGAAGCTTTCTTT.

The CDR3 DNA reads as TGTGCCACCCGGTCCCCCGGGGCGGGGGGGTACAATGAGCAGTTCTTC. It yields the protein CATRSPGAGGYNEQFF. This sequence joins TRBV10-3 and TRBJ2-1; TRBD2 matches 9 bases. Per germline, CDR1 ENHRY and CDR2 SYGVKD. V lost 10 bases to trimming and J lost 4 bases; unmatched junction nucleotides: 14. The CDR3 is 16 amino acids.

This chain connects TRBV7-9 to TRBJ2-7; the match to TRBD2 covers 7 bases. Per germline, CDR1 SEHNR and CDR2 FQNEAQ (reference sequence). The CDR3 loop spans 13 amino acids. With 1 base clipped from V and 5 bases from J, the junction kept 2 bases outside the gene matches. CDR3: CASSLVSGHEQYF. Written as DNA, the CDR3 is TGTGCCAGCAGCTTAGTTAGCGGGCACGAGCAGTACTTC.

Here the CDR3 DNA reads TGTGCCAGCAGCTCAGACCGTGAGTCCCAGCATTTT. Translating gives CASSSDRESQHF. This rearrangement joins TRBV7-9 to TRBJ1-5, with D unclear. The CDR3 length is 12 residues. Germline loops: CDR1 SEHNR, CDR2 FQNEAQ (reference sequence). Trimming removed 4 bases from V and 11 bases from J, with 12 bases in between.

The CDR3 is CASSGRLTNTGELFF. DNA of the CDR3: TGTGCCAGCAGCGGCAGACTAACGAACACCGGGGAGCTGTTTTTT. The chain combines TRBV9 with TRBJ2-2, with a tentative D call TRBD2 (5 bases). This CDR3 spans 15 amino acids. From germline, CDR1 is SGDLS and CDR2 YYNGEE. The V end was cut by 3 bases, the J end by 0 bases, with 9 bases between.

The chain recombines TRBV24-1 with TRBJ2-1; maybe TRBD2 (5 bases). This CDR3 comprises 14 residues. The germline V gene has CDR1 KGHDR and CDR2 SFDVKD. Trimming stripped 3 bases from V and 9 bases from J, with 14 bases between. CDR3 sequence: CATSDAGSGFEQFF. CDR3 DNA: TGTGCCACCAGTGATGCTGGATCGGGATTTGAGCAGTTCTTC.

The genes are TRBV7-9 and TRBJ2-7; 10 bases agree with TRBD1. CDR1 and CDR2 (germline): SEHNR, FQNEAQ (reference sequence). With 5 bases clipped from V and 2 bases from J, the junction kept 9 bases outside the gene matches. The length of the CDR3 is 16 residues. The CDR3 DNA is TGTGCCAGCAGCGTACCAGGGACAGGGGCCACCTACGAGCAGTACTTC. Its protein is CASSVPGTGATYEQYF.

The V gene is TRBV29-1, the J gene TRBJ1-1, with D hard to call. Trimming pared 0 bases from V and 5 bases from J, leaving 4 bases between. This CDR3 is built from 11 residues. Per germline, CDR1 SQVTM and CDR2 ANQGSEA. Here the CDR3 reads CSVEEGTEAFF. The CDR3 region has the DNA TGCAGCGTTGAAGAGGGGACTGAAGCTTTCTTT.

This clonotype appeared many times. The V gene is TRBV5-1, the J gene TRBJ2-7; TRBD1 aligns across 11 bases. After removal of 0 bases from V and 5 bases from J, the junction contained 13 bases not matched to a gene. Per the germline V gene, CDR1 is SGHRS and CDR2 is YFSETQ. The CDR3 loop spans 18 amino acids. In nucleotides, the CDR3 is TGCGCCAGCAGCTTGGAACTTTACCGGGACAGGGGGTCCCACGAGCAGTACTTC. Its translation: CASSLELYRDRGSHEQYF.

In this sample, this clonotype turned up a few times. The chain joins TRBV7-9 to TRBJ2-3; the match to TRBD2 covers 8 bases. CDR1 SEHNR and CDR2 FQNEAQ come from the germline V gene (reference sequence). Trimming took 5 bases from V and 10 from J; bases not matched to a gene: 8. The CDR3 sequence is 13 residues long. The CDR3 region has the DNA TGTGCCAGCAGCCCCCCGGGAGGGCAGGCGCAGTATTTT. Translating gives CASSPPGGQAQYF.